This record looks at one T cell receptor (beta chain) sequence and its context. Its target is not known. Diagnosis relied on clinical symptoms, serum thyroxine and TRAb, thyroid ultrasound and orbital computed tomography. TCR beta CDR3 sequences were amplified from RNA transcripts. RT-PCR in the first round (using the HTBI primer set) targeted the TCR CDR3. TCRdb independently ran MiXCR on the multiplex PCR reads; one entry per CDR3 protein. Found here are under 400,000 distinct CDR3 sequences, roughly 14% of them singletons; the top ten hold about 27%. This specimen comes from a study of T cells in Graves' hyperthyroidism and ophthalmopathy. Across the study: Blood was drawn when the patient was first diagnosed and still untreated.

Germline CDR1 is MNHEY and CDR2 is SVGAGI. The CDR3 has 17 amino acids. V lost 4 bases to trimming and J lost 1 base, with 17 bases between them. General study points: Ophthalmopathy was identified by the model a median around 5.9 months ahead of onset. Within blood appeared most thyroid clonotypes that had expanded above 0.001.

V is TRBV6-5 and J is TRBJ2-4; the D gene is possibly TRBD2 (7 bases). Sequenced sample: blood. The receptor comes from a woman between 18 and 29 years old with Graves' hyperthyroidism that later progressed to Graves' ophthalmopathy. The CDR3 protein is CASSWGVGGAAKNIQYF. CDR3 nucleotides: TGTGCCAGCAGTTGGGGGGTGGGGGGGGCGGCCAAAAACATTCAGTACTTC.